This record looks at one TCR beta chain sequence and its context. Trimming took off 4 bases at V and 1 base at J, with 9 bases between the two ends. The CDR3 totals 14 residues. Germline V gives CDR1 SGHRS, CDR2 YFSETQ. In the authors' workflow: Estimation of nucleated cell counts was performed using reference gene primer amplification. The protocol was immunoSEQ multiplex PCR, while the TCRdb copy is restricted to in-frame clones and leaves out a portion. V and J calls plus clone size are reproduced from that table; the DNA served to infer D and trimming. The data contain more than 80,000 clones, roughly 90% of them singletons. This sample is drawn from a study of blood T cell repertoires in COVID-19. Study overall: From T cells, B-cell-depleted T cells, or PBMCs came the material, which was cDNA or gDNA.

Sequencing used peripheral blood. The origin of this receptor is a man older than 75 with acute or convalescent COVID-19. This rearrangement joins TRBV5-1 to TRBJ1-3, with D perhaps TRBD1 (5 bases). CDR3 in DNA: TGCGCCAGCAGCCAGGGATTTTCTGGAAACACCATATATTTT. Translating gives CASSQGFSGNTIYF.